A single sample gave rise to the 28 T cell receptor beta chains below, sequenced in a study of T cell responses to AZD1222 COVID-19 vaccine. Assay: immunoSEQ multiplex PCR; the TCRdb copy retains only in-frame clones and omits some. The sample yields some 130,000 clones, 70% to 90% seen once. The sample consisted of peripheral blood, taken on day 0 of AZD1222 vaccination. These receptors were collected from an adult in good health.

This chain connects TRBV11-1 to TRBJ1-1; TRBD1 agrees at 7 bases. Trimming removed 5 bases from V and 6 bases from J; junction bases left unmatched: 9. This CDR3 region has 14 residues. The V gene's germline CDR1 is SGHAT and CDR2 FQDESV (reference sequence). CDR3 residues: CASSGGRGVPEAFF. For the CDR3, the DNA is TGTGCCAGCAGCGGCGGCAGGGGGGTCCCTGAAGCTTTCTTT. Drawing the rest from reference TRBV11-1 and TRBJ1-1, the complete variable domain is EAEVAQSPRYKITEKSQAVAFWCDPISGHATLYWYRQILGQGPELLVQFQDESVVDDSQLPKDRFSAERLKGVDSTLKIQPAELGDSAMYLCASSGGRGVPEAFFGQGTRLTVV.

This clone was seen a handful of times. CDR3 DNA sequence: TGTGCCAGCTCACTCCCAATGAGGCCCAACTATGGCTACACCTTC. It yields the protein CASSLPMRPNYGYTF. J is TRBJ1-2 and V is TRBV18; D is undetermined. Germline loops: CDR1 KGHSH, CDR2 LQKENI. V lost 4 bases and J 2 bases, leaving 14 bases between the germline ends. The CDR3 length is 15 residues.

V and J are TRBV27 and TRBJ2-1; D possibly corresponds to TRBD2 (6 bases). This CDR3 is built from 15 residues. Germline CDR1 and CDR2: MNHEY and SMNVEV (reference sequence). V lost 8 bases, J lost 0 bases, and 14 bases lay in between. The CDR3 nucleotides are TGTGCCAGCGGAAATAGCGGTCTCTCCTACAATGAGCAGTTCTTC. As protein: CASGNSGLSYNEQFF.

The chain combines TRBV7-3 with TRBJ1-2; D is unclear. CDR3 size: 14 residues. In germline, CDR1 is SGHTA, CDR2 FQGTGA. The germline V and J ends were trimmed by 0 bases and 0 bases, with 5 bases remaining between them. The CDR3 nucleotides are TGTGCCAGCAGCTTAACAAGTTCTAACTATGGCTACACCTTC. Its protein product is CASSLTSSNYGYTF. The complete variable domain, with remaining parts taken from reference TRBV7-3 and TRBJ1-2, reads GAGVSQTPSNKVTEKGKYVELRCDPISGHTALYWYRQSLGQGPEFLIYFQGTGAADDSGLPNDRFFAVRPEGSVSTLKIQRTERGDSAVYLCASSLTSSNYGYTFGSGTRLTVV.

The chain couples TRBV6-5 to TRBJ2-1, with D unresolved. V was clipped by 0 bases and J by 5 bases, with 5 bases between them. This CDR3 contains 13 residues. Germline CDR1 and CDR2: MNHEY and SVGAGI. Written as DNA, the CDR3 is TGTGCCAGCAGTTACTCAGGGAACAATGAGCAGTTCTTC. Translating gives CASSYSGNNEQFF.

V usage is TRBV5-1 and J usage is TRBJ2-7; 7 nucleotides agree with TRBD2. This CDR3 contains 15 residues. Unmatched junction bases numbered 5, after V lost 0 bases and J lost 2 bases. Per germline, CDR1 SGHRS and CDR2 YFSETQ. The CDR3 spells CASSLGVGGAYEQYF. CDR3 bases: TGCGCCAGCAGCTTGGGGGTGGGAGGGGCCTACGAGCAGTACTTC.

The rearrangement links TRBV6-2 or TRBV6-3 to TRBJ1-2; D not certain. Between the trimmed V and J ends, which lost 2 bases and 7 bases, there was a span of 11 bases. The germline V gene has CDR1 MNHEY and CDR2 SVGEGT. The length of the CDR3 is 13 residues. The CDR3, as DNA: TGTGCCAGCAGTTACGACCCCAGAGGTGGCTACACCTTC. Protein sequence: CASSYDPRGGYTF.

The chain has TRBV11-2 and TRBJ1-3, with a possible D match to TRBD1 (6 bases). The CDR3 extends over 15 amino acids. CDR1 and CDR2 (germline): SGHAT, FQNNGV. V lost 5 bases, J lost 4 bases, and 15 bases lay in between. The CDR3 sequence is CASSTRQERGNTIYF. The CDR3 DNA follows: TGTGCCAGCAGCACACGACAGGAAAGGGGAAACACCATATATTTT.

The V and J genes are TRBV5-1 and TRBJ2-3; no clear D gene. Trimming pared 4 bases from V and 6 bases from J, leaving 18 bases between. CDR1 is SGHRS and CDR2 is YFSETQ in the germline V gene. This CDR3 spans 15 amino acids. The CDR3 protein is CASSPGFGLGDTQYF. The CDR3 DNA sequence: TGCGCCAGCAGCCCCGGTTTTGGCCTGGGGGATACGCAGTATTTT.

The chain couples TRBV11-2 to TRBJ2-7, with D possibly being TRBD1 (5 bases). Germline CDR1 and CDR2: SGHAT and FQNNGV. V shed 1 base and J shed 6 bases, with 16 bases lying between them. The CDR3 has 15 amino acids. The CDR3 nucleotides are TGTGCCAGCAGCTTAGCTCAGGGCAGGCTCGGCGAGCAGTACTTC. Its protein is CASSLAQGRLGEQYF.

The J gene is TRBJ1-5, the V gene TRBV30, with 8 positions matching TRBD1. V was clipped by 8 bases and J by 9 bases; unmatched bases: 15. Germline CDR1 is GTSNPN and CDR2 is SVGIG (reference sequence). The CDR3 covers 14 residues. The CDR3 nucleotides read TGTGCCGCAACGACAGGGGCCGCGTTTCGGCCCCAGCATTTT. This encodes CAATTGAAFRPQHF.

In this sample, this clone turned up once. This chain uses TRBV14 with TRBJ2-7; unclear D gene. Germline CDR1 is SGHDN and CDR2 is FVKESK. V lost 0 bases, J lost 6 bases, and 12 bases lay in between. The CDR3 has 14 amino acids. The CDR3 region is CASSQDLWVGEQYF. CDR3 nucleotides: TGTGCCAGCAGCCAAGATCTGTGGGTGGGCGAGCAGTACTTC. The full variable domain, completed using reference TRBV14 and TRBJ2-7, is EAGVTQFPSHSVIEKGQTVTLRCDPISGHDNLYWYRRVMGKEIKFLLHFVKESKQDESGMPNNRFLAERTGGTYSTLKVQPAELEDSGVYFCASSQDLWVGEQYFGPGTRLTVT.

This chain links TRBV29-1 with TRBJ2-2, with 8 positions matching TRBD1. V was pared by 7 bases and J by 0 bases, with 4 bases of the junction left unmatched. The length of the CDR3 is 14 residues. Germline V CDR1 and CDR2: SQVTM, ANQGSEA. Here the CDR3 DNA reads TGCAGCGGCTACAGGGGGACGAACACCGGGGAGCTGTTTTTT. Protein product: CSGYRGTNTGELFF.

The rearrangement links TRBV30 to TRBJ1-2; D might be TRBD1 (6 bases). Trimming took off 0 bases at V and 6 bases at J, with 17 bases between the two ends. Germline values: CDR1 GTSNPN, CDR2 SVGIG (reference sequence). CDR3 length: 15 amino acids. The CDR3 coding sequence is TGTGCCTGGAGTGTATCTTGGGGGCAGGGCGATGGCTACACCTTC. The encoded protein is CAWSVSWGQGDGYTF. The full variable domain, in which reference TRBV30 and TRBJ1-2 provide the parts outside the CDR3, is SQTIHQWPATLVQPVGSPLSLECTVEGTSNPNLYWYRQAAGRGLQLLFYSVGIGQISSEVPQNLSASRPQDRQFILSSKKLLLSDSGFYLCAWSVSWGQGDGYTFGSGTRLTVV.

The chain uses TRBV7-9 and TRBJ1-5; 10 positions match TRBD1. The germline gives CDR1 SEHNR, CDR2 FQNEAQ (reference sequence). This CDR3 is built from 16 residues. V was clipped by 8 bases and J by 0 bases; unmatched bases: 7. CDR3 bases: TGTGCCAGCCAGCGACAGGGGGCCGGTAGCAATCAGCCCCAGCATTTT. Translating it yields CASQRQGAGSNQPQHF.

This clone has a handful of counts. The chain couples TRBV29-1 to TRBJ2-1; D gene uncertain. Trimming left V 4 bases short and J 9 bases short, with 13 bases between. Germline values: CDR1 SQVTM, CDR2 ANQGSEA. The CDR3 has 12 amino acids. The CDR3 region is CSVGATSGEQFF. In DNA form, the CDR3 reads TGCAGCGTTGGGGCTACGAGTGGTGAGCAGTTCTTC.

The chain couples TRBV7-2 to TRBJ2-3, with 7 bases aligning to TRBD1. V lost 3 bases, J lost 1 base, and 10 bases stayed unmatched. Per the germline V gene, CDR1 is SGHTA and CDR2 is FQGNSA. The CDR3 runs 17 residues. The CDR3 loop reads CASSFRPRGRGTDTQYF. The CDR3 nucleotides read TGTGCCAGCAGCTTCAGGCCGAGGGGGCGAGGCACAGATACGCAGTATTTT.

The chain links TRBV19 to TRBJ1-2; D might be TRBD1 (5 bases). The CDR3 totals 14 residues. CDR1 is LNHDA and CDR2 is SQIVND in the germline V gene (reference sequence). V lost 3 bases and J 5 bases, leaving 13 bases between the germline ends. CDR3 region: CASSISAGGYGYTF. The DNA of the CDR3 is TGTGCCAGTAGTATTTCGGCCGGGGGATATGGCTACACCTTC.

J is TRBJ2-2 and V is TRBV11-1; D is undetermined. Germline loops: CDR1 SGHAT, CDR2 FQDESV (reference sequence). The CDR3 sequence is 14 residues long. With 4 bases removed from V and 0 bases from J, the gap between germline ends came to 6 bases. CDR3 region: CASSSPPNTGELFF. In nucleotides, the CDR3 is TGTGCCAGCAGCTCGCCCCCGAACACCGGGGAGCTGTTTTTT.

V gene TRBV27 combines with J gene TRBJ2-7; D assignment may be TRBD1 or TRBD2 (5 bases each). Germline loops: CDR1 MNHEY, CDR2 SMNVEV (reference sequence). This CDR3 has 15 amino acids. Trimming removed 5 bases from V and 2 bases from J, with 16 bases in between. This CDR3 reads CASSKRGDGAYEQYF. CDR3 in DNA: TGTGCCAGCAGTAAAAGAGGGGACGGAGCCTACGAGCAGTACTTC.

This rearrangement joins TRBV4-1 to TRBJ2-7; the D gene is possibly TRBD1 (6 bases). Trimming cost V 2 bases and J 3 bases, with 11 bases left between them. Per germline, CDR1 MGHRA and CDR2 YSYEKL. The CDR3 is made up of 14 amino acids. DNA of the CDR3: TGCGCCAGCAGCCAAACAGGGCAATTCTACGAGCAGTACTTC. Protein: CASSQTGQFYEQYF.

The rearrangement uses TRBV30 and TRBJ2-3; TRBD2 is a possible D gene (8 bases). Trimming cost V 4 bases and J 6 bases, with 17 bases left between them. Germline V CDR1 and CDR2: GTSNPN, SVGIG (reference sequence). The CDR3 extends over 14 amino acids. Written as DNA, the CDR3 is TGTGCCTGGAACAGGGGCGGGGGGTCGGATACGCAGTATTTT. Its translation is CAWNRGGGSDTQYF. The whole variable domain, filled in from reference TRBV30 and TRBJ2-3, reads SQTIHQWPATLVQPVGSPLSLECTVEGTSNPNLYWYRQAAGRGLQLLFYSVGIGQISSEVPQNLSASRPQDRQFILSSKKLLLSDSGFYLCAWNRGGGSDTQYFGPGTRLTVL.

This sequence joins TRBV11-2 and TRBJ2-1, with 7 bases identical to TRBD2. Germline loops: CDR1 SGHAT, CDR2 FQNNGV. This CDR3 comprises 14 residues. V was pared by 4 bases and J by 8 bases, with 8 bases of the junction left unmatched. The CDR3 nucleotides are TGTGCCAGCAGCTCATCGGGAGGTGGGGATGAGCAGTTCTTC. Its protein is CASSSSGGGDEQFF.

This clone was counted only a few times. V gene TRBV30 combines with J gene TRBJ2-2, with no clear D. Germline lookup yields CDR1 GTSNPN and CDR2 SVGIG (reference sequence). The CDR3 spans 11 residues. V was trimmed by 5 bases and J by 1 base, leaving 2 bases between them. CDR3 nucleotides: TGTGCCTGGGAGAACACCGGGGAGCTGTTTTTT. Encoded protein: CAWENTGELFF.

The chain is built from TRBV24-1 and TRBJ1-5, with D perhaps matching TRBD1 (6 bases). The CDR3 totals 13 residues. V was pared by 9 bases and J by 5 bases, with 13 bases between. The germline V gene encodes CDR1 KGHDR and CDR2 SFDVKD. For the CDR3, the DNA is TGTGCCACCGCTCTAGGGGGATATCAGCCCCAGCATTTT. Amino acid sequence: CATALGGYQPQHF.

J is TRBJ2-2 and V is TRBV7-9; D may match TRBD1 or TRBD2 (6 bases each). The V gene lost 5 bases and the J gene lost 5 bases, with 18 bases spanning the gap. The CDR3 has 16 residues. Germline V CDR1 and CDR2: SEHNR, FQNEAQ (reference sequence). CDR3 DNA: TGTGCCAGCAGCGGGGGGCCTCGTGGGAATACCGGGGAGCTGTTTTTT. Translation gives CASSGGPRGNTGELFF.

The V gene is TRBV6-2 or TRBV6-3, the J gene TRBJ1-5, with TRBD1 as a possible D gene (5 bases). From germline, CDR1 is MNHEY and CDR2 SVGEGT. The V gene lost 3 bases and the J gene lost 6 bases, with 9 bases spanning the gap. This CDR3 region has 13 residues. The CDR3, as DNA: TGTGCCAGCAGTTATTTCGGGGGTCAGCCCCAGCATTTT. Translation: CASSYFGGQPQHF.

DNA for the CDR3: TGCGCCAGCAGCTTGCAGATCAGTCGGGGGGACCCTAGGGGCTACACCTTC. Translated, it gives CASSLQISRGDPRGYTF. The chain employs TRBV5-1 and TRBJ1-2; D is perhaps TRBD1 (5 bases). Germline V gene sequence: CDR1 SGHRS, CDR2 YFSETQ. V was clipped by 1 base and J by 8 bases, with 24 bases between them. CDR3 size: 17 residues.